Below, 31 T cell receptor beta chains from the same sample are listed, as sequenced in a study of blood T cells in healthy people across ages. Using a J-beta primer mix together with a sample-barcoded 5' primer, a second PCR was run for roughly 7 to 12 cycles. One entry per CDR3 protein results from TCRdb running MiXCR on the 5' RACE reads. The repertoire holds 630,000 or so distinct CDR3 sequences, with roughly 31% as singletons. The sequencing sample was made of blood. The receptors derive from an elderly woman in good health.

The gene calls are TRBV5-6 and TRBJ1-2; D gene uncertain. The germline gives CDR1 SGHDT, CDR2 YYEEEE. The CDR3 contains 14 residues. V dropped 3 bases and J dropped 4 bases, with 13 bases sitting between them. The CDR3: CASSSGDPAYGYTF. The CDR3 bases are TGTGCCAGCAGCTCAGGCGATCCTGCCTATGGCTACACCTTC.

The CDR3 DNA is TGCAGTGCTAGAGATCCCGGACAGGGGGGGCCTGAAGCTTTCTTT. Its translation is CSARDPGQGGPEAFF. The chain couples TRBV20-1 to TRBJ1-1; 10 bases match TRBD1. CDR1 is DFQATT and CDR2 is SNEGSKA in the germline V gene (reference sequence). The CDR3 length is 15 residues. Unmatched junction bases numbered 7, after V lost 0 bases and J lost 6 bases.

As to this clonotype: The junction departs from the called germline gene at one end, perhaps through a read error. The chain combines TRBV12-3 or TRBV12-4 with TRBJ2-3; no firm D call. This CDR3 spans 15 amino acids. The CDR3 here is CASSLTGVTTDMQYF. CDR3 bases: TGTGCCAGCAGTTTAACCGGAGTGACCACAGATATGCAGTATTTT.

The chain combines TRBV7-9 with TRBJ2-2; 8 nucleotides agree with TRBD1. CDR1 and CDR2 from the germline V gene are SEHNR and FQNEAQ (reference sequence). The J segment lost 1 base and the V segment lost 7 bases, leaving 20 bases of the junction unmatched. CDR3 length equals 20 residues. In DNA form, the CDR3 reads TGTGCCAGCACCGAGTACGGGGCGGAGACAGGGGATAGGAACACCGGGGAGCTGTTTTTT. Translation: CASTEYGAETGDRNTGELFF. The variable domain in full, completed from reference TRBV7-9 and TRBJ2-2, reads DTGVSQNPRHKITKRGQNVTFRCDPISEHNRLYWYRQTLGQGPEFLTYFQNEAQLEKSRLLSDRFSAERPKGSFSTLEIQRTEQGDSAMYLCASTEYGAETGDRNTGELFFGEGSRLTVL.

The chain combines TRBV25-1 with TRBJ2-5; 8 bases are a match to TRBD2. This CDR3 has 13 amino acids. V was pared by 4 bases and J by 9 bases, with 7 bases of the junction left unmatched. Germline V gene sequence: CDR1 MGHDK, CDR2 SYGVNS. In DNA, the CDR3 is TGTGCCAGCAGTGCCCTCCGGGAGGGGGCCCAGTACTTC. Amino acid sequence: CASSALREGAQYF.

This clonotype appeared once. Being one base from a much bigger clone, this may be a read error. The V call is TRBV20-1, the J call TRBJ1-4; 7 bases match TRBD1. Germline-derived CDR1 and CDR2 are DFQATT and SNEGSKA (reference sequence). The CDR3 contains 15 residues. In DNA form, the CDR3 reads TGCGGTGCTAGAGATCCCAACAGGGGTCGGGAAAAACTGTTTTTT. Amino acid sequence: CGARDPNRGREKLFF.

In its sample, this clonotype was seen many times. DNA for the CDR3: TGCGCCAGCAGCTTGGATTGGAAGAGCTCCTATAATTCACCCCTCCACTTT. The encoded protein is CASSLDWKSSYNSPLHF. The chain recombines TRBV5-1 with TRBJ1-6; no definite D call. CDR3 length: 17 residues. Germline V gene data show CDR1 as SGHRS and CDR2 as YFSETQ. V lost 0 bases and J lost 0, with 10 bases in between. Full variable domain (rest looked up from reference TRBV5-1 and TRBJ1-6): KAGVTQTPRYLIKTRGQQVTLSCSPISGHRSVSWYQQTPGQGLQFLFEYFSETQRNKGNFPGRFSGRQFSNSRSEMNVSTLELGDSALYLCASSLDWKSSYNSPLHFGNGTRLTVT.

Points on this clonotype: Since a much larger clone is just one base distant, this may be a read error. The rearrangement links TRBV7-3 to TRBJ2-1, with D uncertain. This CDR3 comprises 14 residues. Between the trimmed V and J ends, which lost 5 bases and 13 bases, there was a span of 21 bases. The germline V gene has CDR1 SGHTA and CDR2 FQGTGA. For the CDR3, the DNA is TGTGCCAGCAGCGACCGGACGAGTCAAGAGACCCAGTTCTTC. Its protein product is CASSDRTSQETQFF.

A remark on this clonotype: Just one base apart from a much larger clone, this may be a read error. CDR3 in DNA: TGTGCCAGCAGTTATTCGAGTCAGGGATATAATGAAAAACGGTTTTTT. As protein: CASSYSSQGYNEKRFF. This chain uses TRBV6-5 with TRBJ1-4, with D possibly being TRBD1 (5 bases). Germline loops: CDR1 MNHEY, CDR2 SVGAGI. CDR3 size: 16 residues.

Ten or more counts support this clonotype. The chain combines TRBV29-1 with TRBJ1-5; 9 bases agree with TRBD1. The CDR3 has 15 residues. The V gene end was trimmed by 2 bases and the J gene end by 1 base; junction bases not matched to a gene: 3. Germline V gene lookup returns CDR1 SQVTM and CDR2 ANQGSEA. CDR3 region: CSVETGTGSNQPQHF. The DNA for the CDR3 is TGCAGCGTTGAAACCGGGACAGGGAGCAATCAGCCCCAGCATTTT.

This clonotype came up a few times. This chain uses TRBV6-1 with TRBJ1-5; D uncertain. CDR1 is MNHNS, CDR2 SASEGT, per germline. The CDR3 totals 13 residues. The germline V and J ends were trimmed by 1 base and 5 bases, with 6 bases remaining between them. CDR3 DNA sequence: TGTGCCAGCAGTGAAGACAGCCATCAGCCCCAGCATTTT. Amino acids: CASSEDSHQPQHF.

The V gene is TRBV15, the J gene TRBJ2-1, with 12 nucleotides matching TRBD2. Germline CDR1 and CDR2: LNHNV and YYDKDF (reference sequence). V lost 5 bases and J lost 4; bases outside the gene matches: 0. CDR3 length: 14 residues. The CDR3, as DNA: TGTGCCACCAGCGGGACTAGCGGGTACAATGAGCAGTTCTTC. This encodes CATSGTSGYNEQFF.

This clonotype showed up many times. The chain is built from TRBV28 and TRBJ2-4; maybe TRBD2 (6 bases). CDR1 is MDHEN, CDR2 SYDVKM, per germline. Trimming left V 6 bases short and J 11 bases short, with 11 bases between. The CDR3 loop spans 11 amino acids. The CDR3 DNA reads TGTGCCAGCAGCCGGGACTTTCTTCAGTACTTC. Its translation is CASSRDFLQYF. The variable domain in full, completed from reference TRBV28 and TRBJ2-4, reads DVKVTQSSRYLVKRTGEKVFLECVQDMDHENMFWYRQDPGLGLRLIYFSYDVKMKEKGDIPEGYSVSREKKERFSLILESASTNQTSMYLCASSRDFLQYFGAGTRLSVL.

As for this clonotype: A much larger clone differs by one base, so this may be a read error. The V gene is TRBV3-1, the J gene TRBJ2-3; tentatively, D is TRBD1 or TRBD2 (5 bases each). The CDR3 extends over 16 amino acids. Germline CDR1 reads LGHDT; CDR2 reads YNNKEL (reference sequence). Trimming cost V 4 bases and J 4 bases, with 18 bases left between them. CDR3 residues: CASSLRLARGPDTQYF. CDR3 nucleotides: TGTGCCAGCAGCCTCCGCTTAGCGAGGGGTCCAGATACGCAGTATTTT.

This clonotype was counted only a few times. A read error is possible here, since a much larger clone lies one base away. The chain couples TRBV25-1 to TRBJ2-7; D unclear. CDR3 length: 15 residues. Germline CDR1 and CDR2: MGHDK and SYGVNS. The CDR3 region has the DNA TGTGCCAACAGTGAATGGTTCGATGGGACCTACGAGCAGTACTTC. Its translation: CANSEWFDGTYEQYF.

This clonotype was counted between two and nine times. The chain joins TRBV2 to TRBJ1-1; 7 nucleotides align to TRBD1. V lost 5 bases to trimming and J lost 5 bases; unmatched junction nucleotides: 8. Germline loops: CDR1 SNHLY, CDR2 FYNNEI. CDR3 length: 14 residues. CDR3 coding DNA: TGTGCCAGCAGTACCGACAGGGTTTTGACTGAAGCTTTCTTT. Translating gives CASSTDRVLTEAFF.

The J gene is TRBJ2-2, the V gene TRBV2, with TRBD2 matching over 13 bases. The CDR3 is 19 residues long. Germline values: CDR1 SNHLY, CDR2 FYNNEI. The V gene end was trimmed by 5 bases and the J gene end by 3 bases; junction bases not matched to a gene: 12. The CDR3 DNA is TGTGCCAGCAGTCAGAGGGGGACTAGCGGGGCTACGGACACCGGGGAGCTGTTTTTT. Translated: CASSQRGTSGATDTGELFF.

This clonotype has a handful of counts. A much larger clone differs by one base, so this may be a read error. The chain has TRBV15 and TRBJ2-1; 9 bases line up with TRBD1. V shed 6 bases, J shed 13 bases, and the junction held 13 bases outside the gene matches. Germline CDR1 and CDR2: LNHNV and YYDKDF (reference sequence). This CDR3 spans 14 amino acids. CDR3 sequence reads: CATRGWGQGETQFF. CDR3 coding DNA: TGTGCCACCAGAGGGTGGGGACAGGGTGAGACCCAGTTCTTC. The full variable domain, its missing parts supplied by reference TRBV15 and TRBJ2-1, is DAMVIQNPRYQVTQFGKPVTLSCSQTLNHNVMYWYQQKSSQAPKLLFHYYDKDFNNEADTPDNFQSRRPNTSFCFLDIRSPGLGDTAMYLCATRGWGQGETQFFGPGTRLTVL.

This clonotype has ten or more counts. The CDR3 spells CASTLSGAVDTQYF. The CDR3 nucleotides are TGTGCCAGCACGCTATCAGGGGCCGTAGATACGCAGTATTTT. The chain is built from TRBV7-2 and TRBJ2-3; a weak D match, TRBD1 (6 bases). Trimming left V 7 bases short and J 5 bases short, with 16 bases between. The germline V gene encodes CDR1 SGHTA and CDR2 FQGNSA. The CDR3 contains 14 residues. Combining the CDR3 with reference TRBV7-2 and TRBJ2-3 gives the whole variable domain GAGVSQSPSNKVTEKGKDVELRCDPISGHTALYWYRQSLGQGLEFLIYFQGNSAPDKSGLPSDRFSAERTGGSVSTLTIQRTQQEDSAVYLCASTLSGAVDTQYFGPGTRLTVL.

Remarks on this clonotype: The junction differs from germline at one of its ends, possibly a read error. V is TRBV7-9 and J is TRBJ2-1, with 8 nucleotides matching TRBD1. The CDR3 extends over 18 amino acids. Germline V gene sequence: CDR1 SEHNR, CDR2 FQNEAQ (reference sequence). The CDR3 loop is CASKGQGMAGSSYNEQFF. CDR3 DNA: TGCGCCAGCAAAGGACAGGGCATGGCGGGGTCCTCCTACAATGAGCAGTTCTTC.

This clonotype was recorded a few times. The V call is TRBV9, the J call TRBJ1-1; 7 bases are shared with TRBD1. This CDR3 region has 14 residues. CDR1 and CDR2 (germline): SGDLS, YYNGEE. V gave up 3 bases and J gave up 1 base; unmatched junction bases: 3. The CDR3: CASSGGQSNTEAFF. The CDR3 DNA reads as TGTGCCAGCAGCGGGGGACAGTCGAACACTGAAGCTTTCTTT.

The CDR3 is CASSVQGSAAYGYTF. CDR3 DNA sequence: TGCGCCAGCAGCGTACAGGGTTCGGCTGCCTATGGCTACACCTTC. The V call is TRBV5-1, the J call TRBJ1-2; possibly TRBD1 for D (6 bases). The V end lost 4 bases, the J end lost 4 bases, and 17 bases lay between the germline ends. Germline V gives CDR1 SGHRS, CDR2 YFSETQ. The CDR3 spans 15 residues. The whole variable domain, filled in from reference TRBV5-1 and TRBJ1-2, reads KAGVTQTPRYLIKTRGQQVTLSCSPISGHRSVSWYQQTPGQGLQFLFEYFSETQRNKGNFPGRFSGRQFSNSRSEMNVSTLELGDSALYLCASSVQGSAAYGYTFGSGTRLTVV.

This clonotype was recorded a few times. The gene calls are TRBV5-1 and TRBJ2-2; the match to TRBD2 covers 10 bases. This CDR3 contains 14 residues. V dropped 2 bases and J dropped 6; count of bases not matched to a gene: 1. CDR1 SGHRS and CDR2 YFSETQ come from the germline V gene. The CDR3 here is CASSFGTSAGELFF. The CDR3 nucleotides read TGCGCCAGCAGCTTCGGGACTAGCGCCGGGGAGCTGTTTTTT.

The J gene is TRBJ2-7, the V gene TRBV11-2; 7 bases fit TRBD1. The ends lost 8 bases at V and 2 bases at J; junction bases unmatched: 9. This CDR3 is built from 14 residues. The germline CDR1 and CDR2 sequences are SGHAT and FQNNGV. The CDR3 coding sequence is TGTGCCAGCGGCCGGGGACAGTTAACCTACGAGCAGTACTTC. Protein: CASGRGQLTYEQYF. The full variable domain, its missing parts supplied by reference TRBV11-2 and TRBJ2-7, is EAGVAQSPRYKIIEKRQSVAFWCNPISGHATLYWYQQILGQGPKLLIQFQNNGVVDDSQLPKDRFSAERLKGVDSTLKIQPAKLEDSAVYLCASGRGQLTYEQYFGPGTRLTVT.

The chain combines TRBV21-1 with TRBJ1-2; the table's D call TRBD1 went unverified against the DNA. TRBV21-1 is marked as a pseudogene. This CDR3 comprises 15 residues. As DNA, the CDR3 is TGTGCCAGCAGCTCGACAGGGGTACCCTACTATGGCCACACCTTC. It is translated as CASSSTGVPYYGHTF.

Notes on this clonotype: A much larger clone differs by one base, so this may be a read error. This chain uses TRBV7-3 with TRBJ2-1, with 8 bases identical to TRBD2. Trimming took 4 bases from V and 6 from J; bases not matched to a gene: 11. The CDR3 extends over 16 amino acids. CDR1 and CDR2 from the germline V gene are SGHTA and FQGTGA. CDR3 protein: CASSSQGAGACNEQFF. The CDR3 coding sequence is TGTGCCAGCAGCTCCCAGGGAGCGGGGGCTTGCAATGAGCAGTTCTTC.

The chain couples TRBV15 to TRBJ2-1, with 9 bases lining up with TRBD1. The DNA end favors TRBJ2-7, so the J call may be wrong. Germline-derived CDR1 and CDR2 are LNHNV and YYDKDF (reference sequence). The CDR3 extends over 18 amino acids. DNA of the CDR3: TGTGCCACCAGCAGAGATTTGGGGGGGACAGGGACCTACAATGAGCAGTACTTC. Its protein product is CATSRDLGGTGTYNEQYF.

This clonotype has only a few counts. V and J are TRBV7-6 and TRBJ2-3; 9 nucleotides match TRBD2. J was trimmed by 3 bases and V by 8 bases; bases with no gene match: 6. Germline CDR1 and CDR2: SGHVS and FNYEAQ. This CDR3 spans 14 amino acids. CDR3 DNA sequence: TGTGCCAGCGGCGGGGGGGCGAGGACAGATACGCAGTATTTT. Its translation is CASGGGARTDTQYF.

This clonotype was picked up a small number of times. V and J are TRBV19 and TRBJ1-5; D not resolved. The CDR3 totals 14 residues. Between the trimmed V and J ends, which lost 3 bases and 4 bases, there was a span of 10 bases. Germline CDR1 and CDR2: LNHDA and SQIVND (reference sequence). CDR3 sequence: CASSMLGNNQPQHF. The CDR3 DNA reads as TGTGCCAGTAGTATGTTGGGGAATAATCAGCCCCAGCATTTT.

The rearrangement uses TRBV7-8 and TRBJ1-6; 9 bases match TRBD1. The CDR3 consists of 14 residues. Germline trimming cut 5 bases from V and 7 bases from J; bases unmatched to any gene: 3. CDR1 and CDR2 from the germline V gene are SGHVS and FQNEAQ. The CDR3 DNA sequence: TGTGCCAGCAGCGCGGGACAGGGAAATTCACCCCTCCACTTT. This codes for CASSAGQGNSPLHF.

In this sample, this clonotype turned up many times. V gene TRBV3-1 combines with J gene TRBJ1-2; 7 bases agree with TRBD1. The trim removed 1 base at V and 1 base at J, leaving 3 bases unmatched. Germline lookup yields CDR1 LGHDT and CDR2 YNNKEL (reference sequence). The CDR3 runs 15 residues. The CDR3 reads CASSQAGTDNYGYTF. CDR3 nucleotides: TGTGCCAGCAGCCAAGCTGGGACAGATAACTATGGCTACACCTTC.